The 23 T cell receptor beta chains below all came from one sample that was sequenced in a study of T cell changes during pregnancy in multiple sclerosis. Clones were sequenced by immunoSEQ multiplex PCR, and TCRdb holds only the in-frame ones, with some missing. The data show tens of thousands of clones, with 90% seen just once and roughly 2.1% held by the top ten. This material consisted of peripheral blood, taken in the first trimester of pregnancy. Receptors originate from a female donor in good health, enrolled as a control in a pregnancy study.

The rearrangement joins TRBV19 to TRBJ1-1, with D possibly TRBD1 on 6 matching bases. The V and J ends lost 5 bases and 5 bases respectively, with 15 bases between them. The CDR3 totals 14 residues. Germline values: CDR1 LNHDA, CDR2 SQIVND (reference sequence). CDR3 sequence (DNA): TGTGCCAGTAGTCATAAGGGACATGGGACTGAAGCTTTCTTT. Translated, it gives CASSHKGHGTEAFF.

This clone has just a few counts. The rearrangement uses TRBV7-6 and TRBJ2-5, with 7 bases that match TRBD1. Trimming at V came to 1 base and at J to 2 bases, leaving 4 bases not matched to a gene. CDR1 is SGHVS and CDR2 is FNYEAQ in the germline V gene. This CDR3 comprises 15 residues. CDR3: CASSLGGQRQETQYF. The CDR3 nucleotides are TGTGCCAGCAGCTTAGGGGGACAGAGACAAGAGACCCAGTACTTC.

The chain couples TRBV11-2 to TRBJ1-1; D gene unclear. This CDR3 region has 13 residues. The germline V gene encodes CDR1 SGHAT and CDR2 FQNNGV. The ends were cut back, 2 bases at V and 7 bases at J, with 11 bases in the middle. Here the CDR3 DNA reads TGTGCCAGCAGCTTAATTGCTACGGTTGAAGCTTTCTTT. Translated, it gives CASSLIATVEAFF.

The chain is built from TRBV6-1 and TRBJ1-2; no firm D call. The CDR3 has 12 residues. CDR1 is MNHNS, CDR2 SASEGT, per germline. V lost 5 bases to trimming and J lost 5 bases, with 9 bases between them. The CDR3 DNA reads as TGTGCCAGCAGTATCGACACATATGGCTACACCTTC. It encodes CASSIDTYGYTF.

The rearrangement uses TRBV6-1 and TRBJ2-5, with 8 bases that match TRBD1. This CDR3 has 16 residues. CDR1 and CDR2 from the germline V gene are MNHNS and SASEGT. The trim removed 1 base at V and 7 bases at J, leaving 11 bases unmatched. DNA for the CDR3: TGTGCCAGCAGTGAAGTTCGGGCAGGGGGCTCTGTGACCCAGTACTTC. Its translation is CASSEVRAGGSVTQYF.

This chain uses TRBV6-6 with TRBJ1-2; D unclear. CDR3 length: 14 amino acids. The V end was cut by 5 bases, the J end by 4 bases, with 14 bases between. Germline V lookup: CDR1 MNHNY, CDR2 SVGAGI (reference sequence). In nucleotides, the CDR3 is TGTGCCAGCAGTAGCGGCTGGAGTGGCTATGGCTACACCTTC. This codes for CASSSGWSGYGYTF.

The CDR3 here is CASNKMSSGRFDEQFF. CDR3 sequence (DNA): TGTGCCAGTAACAAAATGTCTAGCGGGAGATTTGATGAGCAGTTCTTC. The J gene is TRBJ2-1, the V gene TRBV28; TRBD2 matches 10 bases. V gave up 9 bases and J gave up 8 bases; unmatched junction bases: 16. The CDR3 covers 16 residues. In germline, CDR1 is MDHEN, CDR2 SYDVKM.

This chain links TRBV6-6 with TRBJ2-6; D uncertain. Germline values: CDR1 MNHNY, CDR2 SVGAGI (reference sequence). The CDR3 is 12 residues long. V shed 8 bases and J shed 3 bases, with 5 bases lying between them. The CDR3 region has the DNA TGTGCCAGCTTCTTTGGGGCCAACGTCCTGACTTTC. This translates into CASFFGANVLTF.

The rearrangement uses TRBV18 and TRBJ2-7, with TRBD2 as a possible D gene (6 bases). This CDR3 is 14 amino acids long. In germline, CDR1 is KGHSH, CDR2 LQKENI. Trimming took off 3 bases at V and 3 bases at J, with 12 bases between the two ends. This CDR3 is CASSPTGRFYEQYF. CDR3 bases: TGTGCCAGCTCACCCACGGGGAGGTTCTACGAGCAGTACTTC.

The rearrangement joins TRBV7-9 to TRBJ2-7, with 11 positions matching TRBD2. Germline CDR1 is SEHNR and CDR2 is FQNEAQ (reference sequence). V dropped 4 bases and J dropped 1; count of bases not matched to a gene: 6. The CDR3 totals 16 residues. CDR3 protein: CASSSTLAGDSYEQYF. CDR3 coding DNA: TGTGCCAGCAGCTCTACACTAGCGGGAGATTCCTACGAGCAGTACTTC.

V is TRBV5-1 and J is TRBJ1-5; 9 bases match TRBD1. The CDR3 length is 15 residues. J was trimmed by 8 bases and V by 4 bases; bases with no gene match: 10. Germline CDR1 reads SGHRS; CDR2 reads YFSETQ. This CDR3 reads CASSQGQGPLEPQHF. CDR3 in DNA: TGCGCCAGCAGCCAGGGACAGGGCCCCTTGGAGCCCCAGCATTTT.

CDR3 nucleotides: TGTGCCAGCAGCCCCAAGGGACAGGGCCCCGTTGGCTATGGCTACACCTTC. It translates to CASSPKGQGPVGYGYTF. The chain carries TRBV5-4 and TRBJ1-2; TRBD1 matches 9 bases. Germline V gives CDR1 SGHNT, CDR2 YYREEE (reference sequence). The CDR3 is 17 amino acids. Losses at the gene ends were 4 bases for V and 4 bases for J; bases not matched to a gene: 14.

The sample holds one count of this clone. The chain combines TRBV5-6 with TRBJ2-2; TRBD1 agrees at 8 bases. Germline V gives CDR1 SGHDT, CDR2 YYEEEE. This CDR3 has 15 residues. J gave up 4 bases and V 5 bases, and 7 bases lay outside the gene matches. The CDR3 sequence is CASSWGDRTTGELFF. In DNA form, the CDR3 reads TGTGCCAGCAGTTGGGGGGACAGGACCACCGGGGAGCTGTTTTTT.

V is TRBV5-1 and J is TRBJ2-1; 10 positions agree with TRBD2. The J segment lost 4 bases and the V segment lost 4 bases, leaving 5 bases of the junction unmatched. The CDR3 spans 15 residues. Germline V gene data show CDR1 as SGHRS and CDR2 as YFSETQ. In nucleotides, the CDR3 is TGCGCCAGCAGCAGGACTAGCGGATTGTACAATGAGCAGTTCTTC. This codes for CASSRTSGLYNEQFF. Based on the CDR3 plus reference TRBV5-1 and TRBJ2-1, the full variable domain is KAGVTQTPRYLIKTRGQQVTLSCSPISGHRSVSWYQQTPGQGLQFLFEYFSETQRNKGNFPGRFSGRQFSNSRSEMNVSTLELGDSALYLCASSRTSGLYNEQFFGPGTRLTVL.

The chain recombines TRBV14 with TRBJ2-3; 13 bases are a match to TRBD2. Germline lookup yields CDR1 SGHDN and CDR2 FVKESK. The J segment lost 2 bases and the V segment lost 1 base, leaving 9 bases of the junction unmatched. CDR3 length equals 19 residues. CDR3 in DNA: TGTGCCAGCAGCCAAGGACTAGCGGGGGGAGCCCGACACACAGATACGCAGTATTTT. Amino acid sequence: CASSQGLAGGARHTDTQYF.

CDR3 sequence: CASSSQGAGWAKNIQYF. Written as DNA, the CDR3 is TGTGCCAGCAGTTCTCAGGGGGCGGGTTGGGCCAAAAACATTCAGTACTTC. The rearrangement joins TRBV28 to TRBJ2-4; 8 bases are shared with TRBD1. CDR3 size: 17 residues. The trim removed 4 bases at V and 1 base at J, leaving 9 bases unmatched. Germline assignment: CDR1 MDHEN and CDR2 SYDVKM.

This chain connects TRBV30 to TRBJ2-2; 10 bases match TRBD1. The CDR3 is 19 residues long. J gave up 2 bases and V 4 bases, and 16 bases lay outside the gene matches. Looked up from germline, CDR1 is GTSNPN and CDR2 is SVGIG (reference sequence). CDR3 amino acids: CAWKIYTGTGDFNTGELFF. CDR3 coding DNA: TGTGCCTGGAAGATTTACACCGGGACAGGGGATTTTAACACCGGGGAGCTGTTTTTT.

The V gene is TRBV20-1, the J gene TRBJ1-2; the D gene is possibly TRBD1 (6 bases). CDR1 and CDR2 from the germline V gene are DFQATT and SNEGSKA (reference sequence). This CDR3 contains 11 residues. The ends were cut back, 3 bases at V and 12 bases at J, with 14 bases in the middle. CDR3 sequence (DNA): TGCAGTGCTAGGGCTCGGACAGTACACACCTTC. Amino acid sequence: CSARARTVHTF.

The rearrangement links TRBV7-9 to TRBJ2-6; D is perhaps TRBD1 (6 bases). Trimming removed 2 bases from V and 1 base from J, with 12 bases in between. This CDR3 has 17 residues. CDR1 is SEHNR and CDR2 is FQNEAQ in the germline V gene (reference sequence). CDR3 sequence (DNA): TGTGCCAGCAGCTTAACGGACAGTTTTTCTGGGGCCAACGTCCTGACTTTC. Protein product: CASSLTDSFSGANVLTF.

The chain carries TRBV27 and TRBJ2-5; a weak D match, TRBD2 (7 bases). CDR1 MNHEY and CDR2 SMNVEV come from the germline V gene (reference sequence). Trimming shortened V by 2 bases and J by 4 bases, and 11 bases separated the two germline ends. The CDR3 contains 14 residues. The CDR3 DNA sequence: TGTGCCAGCAGTTTAGGGAGGGGGGGAGAGACCCAGTACTTC. Amino acid sequence: CASSLGRGGETQYF.

J is TRBJ1-1 and V is TRBV7-2; no reliable D call. CDR3 length: 12 amino acids. Trimming left V 5 bases short and J 4 bases short, with 8 bases between. Germline V gene data show CDR1 as SGHTA and CDR2 as FQGNSA. The CDR3 sequence is CASSPSGTEAFF. The CDR3 DNA reads TGTGCCAGCAGCCCCAGTGGCACTGAAGCTTTCTTT.

V usage is TRBV2 and J usage is TRBJ1-1; a weak D match, TRBD1 (6 bases). The germline V gene encodes CDR1 SNHLY and CDR2 FYNNEI. The CDR3 length is 17 residues. Trimming removed 6 bases at V and 1 base at J, with 21 bases between. The CDR3 reads CASRETTGYGANTEAFF. The CDR3 DNA reads as TGTGCCAGCAGAGAAACCACAGGGTACGGGGCGAACACTGAAGCTTTCTTT.

This sequence joins TRBV19 and TRBJ2-2; D may be TRBD2 (6 bases). Deletions cut 10 bases from V and 6 bases from J, with 18 bases between. The CDR3 runs to 14 residues. CDR1 and CDR2 from the germline V gene are LNHDA and SQIVND (reference sequence). CDR3 region: CATGGGARAGELFF. CDR3 coding DNA: TGTGCCACCGGGGGAGGAGCAAGGGCCGGGGAGCTGTTTTTT. Based on the CDR3 plus reference TRBV19 and TRBJ2-2, the full variable domain is DGGITQSPKYLFRKEGQNVTLSCEQNLNHDAMYWYRQDPGQGLRLIYYSQIVNDFQKGDIAEGYSVSREKKESFPLTVTSAQKNPTAFYLCATGGGARAGELFFGEGSRLTVL.